This TCR beta chain was recovered during a study of T cell responses to AZD1222 COVID-19 vaccine. Findings and limits, study-wide: Repertoires were obtained solely post-peak T cell response.

TCRdb keeps only in-frame clones here, not all; method: immunoSEQ multiplex PCR. Among around 110,000 clones listed, 92% were seen once. As concerns this clone: Its antigen is undetermined.

The sample here was peripheral blood, taken on day 0 of AZD1222 vaccination. The sequence came from an adult in good health.

CDR3 sequence (DNA): TGTGCTAGTGGTTTTTCGAGGGGGCTGGATGACTATGGCTACACCTTC. Encoded protein: CASGFSRGLDDYGYTF. The chain couples TRBV12-5 to TRBJ1-2; 7 bases match TRBD1. The J segment lost 3 bases and the V segment lost 3 bases, leaving 10 bases of the junction unmatched. Germline CDR1 reads LGHNT; CDR2 reads FRNRAP. The CDR3 is 16 residues long.